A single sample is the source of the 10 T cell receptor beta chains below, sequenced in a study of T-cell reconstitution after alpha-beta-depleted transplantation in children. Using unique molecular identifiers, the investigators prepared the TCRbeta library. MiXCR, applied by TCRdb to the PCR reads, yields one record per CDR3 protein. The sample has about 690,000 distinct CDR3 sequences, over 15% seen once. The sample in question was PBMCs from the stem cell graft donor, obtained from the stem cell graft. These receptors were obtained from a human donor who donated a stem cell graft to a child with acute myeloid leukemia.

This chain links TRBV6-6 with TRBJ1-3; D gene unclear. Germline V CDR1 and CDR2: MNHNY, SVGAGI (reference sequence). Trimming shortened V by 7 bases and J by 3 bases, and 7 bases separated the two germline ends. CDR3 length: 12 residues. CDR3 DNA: TGTGCCAGCATTGAGGGTGGAAACACCATATATTTT. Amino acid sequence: CASIEGGNTIYF.

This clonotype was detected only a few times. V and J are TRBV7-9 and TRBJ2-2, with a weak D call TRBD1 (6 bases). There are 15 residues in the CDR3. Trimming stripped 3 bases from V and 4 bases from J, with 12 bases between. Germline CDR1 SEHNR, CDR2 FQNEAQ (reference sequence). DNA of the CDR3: TGTGCCAGCAGCTTCCTACTCAGGGGCACCGGGGAGCTGTTTTTT. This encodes CASSFLLRGTGELFF.

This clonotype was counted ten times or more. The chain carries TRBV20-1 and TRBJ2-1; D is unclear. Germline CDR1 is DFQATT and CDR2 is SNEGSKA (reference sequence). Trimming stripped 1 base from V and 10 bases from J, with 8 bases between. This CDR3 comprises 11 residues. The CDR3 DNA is TGCAGTGCTAGAGGGAACGGGGAGCAGTTCTTC. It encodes CSARGNGEQFF.

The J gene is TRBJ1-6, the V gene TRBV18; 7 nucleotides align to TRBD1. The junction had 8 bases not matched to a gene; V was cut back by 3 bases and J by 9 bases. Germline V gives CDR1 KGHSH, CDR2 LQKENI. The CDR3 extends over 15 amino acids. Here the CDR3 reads CASSPTGQVGSPLHF. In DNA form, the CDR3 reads TGTGCCAGCTCACCTACCGGACAGGTGGGTTCACCCCTCCACTTT. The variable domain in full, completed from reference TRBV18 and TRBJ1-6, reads NAGVMQNPRHLVRRRGQEARLRCSPMKGHSHVYWYRQLPEEGLKFMVYLQKENIIDESGMPKERFSAEFPKEGPSILRIQQVVRGDSAAYFCASSPTGQVGSPLHFGNGTRLTVT.

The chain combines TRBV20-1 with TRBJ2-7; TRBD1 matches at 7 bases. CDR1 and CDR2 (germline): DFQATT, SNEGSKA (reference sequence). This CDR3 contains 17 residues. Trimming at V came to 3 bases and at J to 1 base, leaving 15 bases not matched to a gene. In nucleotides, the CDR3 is TGCAGTGCTAGGGCGATAAAACAGGGGATTATATCCTACGAGCAGTACTTC. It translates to CSARAIKQGIISYEQYF.

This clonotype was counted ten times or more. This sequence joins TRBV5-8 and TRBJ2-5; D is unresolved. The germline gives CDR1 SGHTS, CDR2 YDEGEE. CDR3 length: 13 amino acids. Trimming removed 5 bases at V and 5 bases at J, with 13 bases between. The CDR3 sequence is CASSLARRETQYF. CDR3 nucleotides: TGTGCCAGCAGTCTCGCAAGGCGGGAGACCCAGTACTTC.

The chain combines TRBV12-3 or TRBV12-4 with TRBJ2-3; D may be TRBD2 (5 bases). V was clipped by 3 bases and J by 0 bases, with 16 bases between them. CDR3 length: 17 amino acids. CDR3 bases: TGTGCCAGCAGTTTCCCCAGCCGAGCGGTGAGCACAGATACGCAGTATTTT. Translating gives CASSFPSRAVSTDTQYF.

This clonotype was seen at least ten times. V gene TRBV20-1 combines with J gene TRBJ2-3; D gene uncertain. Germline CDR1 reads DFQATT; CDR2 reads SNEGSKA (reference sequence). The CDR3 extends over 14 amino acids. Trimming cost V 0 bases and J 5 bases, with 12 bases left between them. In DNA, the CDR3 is TGCAGTGCTAGAGATCGTCGGACCTTAGATACGCAGTATTTT. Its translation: CSARDRRTLDTQYF.

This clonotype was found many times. The CDR3 loop is CASSWASEQFF. The CDR3 DNA reads as TGTGCCAGCAGTTGGGCATCTGAGCAGTTCTTC. V is TRBV6-5 and J is TRBJ2-1; D is unresolved. Germline V lookup: CDR1 MNHEY, CDR2 SVGAGI. The ends were cut back, 4 bases at V and 9 bases at J, with 7 bases in the middle. This CDR3 is built from 11 residues.

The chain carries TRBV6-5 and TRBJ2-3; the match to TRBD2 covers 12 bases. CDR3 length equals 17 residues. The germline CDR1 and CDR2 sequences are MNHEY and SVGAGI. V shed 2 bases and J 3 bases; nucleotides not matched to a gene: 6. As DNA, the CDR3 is TGTGCCAGCAGTTACCAGCTAGCGGGGGGGCATACAGATACGCAGTATTTT. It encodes CASSYQLAGGHTDTQYF.